The 5 T cell receptor beta chains below were found in one sample sequenced in a study of cytomegalovirus exposure and HLA in healthy donors. The PCR was carried out with 60 Vbeta primers and 13 Jbeta primers. TCRdb's copy holds only in-frame clones and misses some; the assay was immunoSEQ multiplex PCR. Among about 120,000 clones listed, roughly three quarters were seen once. Material: PBMCs. Every receptor here comes from a woman aged 18-30 years in good health and CMV-seronegative.

This clone was observed a few times. The chain joins TRBV4-2 to TRBJ2-5, with TRBD2 identical over 12 bases. V dropped 1 base and J dropped 0; count of bases not matched to a gene: 0. The CDR3 is 16 residues long. Germline CDR1 LGHNA, CDR2 YNFKEQ. CDR3 DNA: TGTGCCAGCAGCCAAGGACTAGCGGGGGACCAAGAGACCCAGTACTTC. Encoded protein: CASSQGLAGDQETQYF.

J is TRBJ1-1 and V is TRBV4-1; D remains unclear. V was cut by 2 bases and J by 1 base, with 5 bases left in between. The CDR3 totals 13 residues. Germline CDR1 MGHRA, CDR2 YSYEKL. CDR3 in DNA: TGCGCCAGCAGCCAACTCCCGAACACTGAAGCTTTCTTT. Protein product: CASSQLPNTEAFF.

The gene calls are TRBV5-4 and TRBJ2-2; 8 bases align to TRBD2. With V trimmed by 2 bases and J by 3 bases, 15 bases remained unmatched. The length of the CDR3 is 19 residues. Germline V gene data show CDR1 as SGHNT and CDR2 as YYREEE (reference sequence). The CDR3 here is CASSFPTGGRRGYTGELFF. As DNA, the CDR3 is TGTGCCAGCAGCTTTCCTACGGGGGGGCGCAGGGGATACACCGGGGAGCTGTTTTTT.

This chain joins TRBV5-1 and TRBJ2-5; tentative D call: TRBD1 (6 bases). This CDR3 is 15 amino acids long. Germline V gene lookup returns CDR1 SGHRS and CDR2 YFSETQ. Trimming shortened V by 0 bases and J by 9 bases, and 18 bases separated the two germline ends. The CDR3 loop is CASSLDRRVGAAQYF. The CDR3 nucleotides are TGCGCCAGCAGCTTGGATCGGCGGGTGGGGGCGGCCCAGTACTTC.

The chain links TRBV6-1 to TRBJ2-7; TRBD1 aligns across 7 bases. V gave up 3 bases and J gave up 1 base; unmatched junction bases: 3. Germline CDR1 and CDR2: MNHNS and SASEGT. The CDR3 has 14 amino acids. The CDR3 loop is CASSDPGQSYEQYF. The CDR3 nucleotides read TGTGCCAGCAGTGATCCGGGACAGTCCTACGAGCAGTACTTC.